The entry below gives a single T cell receptor (beta chain) sequence along with its context. Its binding antigen is unknown. Per-nucleotide qualities are absent, and no much larger clonotype sits a single base away. This entry belongs to a study of shared clonotypes between healthy human individuals (dated by TCRdb to 2018 to 2021). General notes on the study: The cohort comprised two women and a few men aged 18 to 49 years. For each donor, CD4 naive and CD4 memory were each given three plates, CD8 naive was given two plates, and CD8 memory was given one plate. The study deeply sequenced blood TCR repertoires of about 5 healthy adults to estimate repertoire size and the extent of clonotype sharing between individuals. To increase sequencing depth and limit assay-specific biases, TCR repertoire library preparation and sequencing were carried out by different laboratories using diverse techniques. Each donor's leukapheresis produced roughly between about 0.9 and 9.5 billion PBMCs. Overall study results and their limits: Because the study included only a small number of donors, the genetic and exposure-history diversity represented was limited. Rarefaction of sorted-subset datasets indicated incomplete sequencing despite the large sequencing depth. Clonotypes shared by all four sorted-subset donors showed higher generation probabilities than non-shared clonotypes. Naive subsets generally had larger estimated clonotype richness than memory subsets. Sampling was limited to blood, and TCR repertoires in tissue likely differ from TCR repertoires in blood. Sharing across several donors was observed for 5% to 6.5% of naive CD4, 3.5% of naive CD8, 2% to 2.5% of memory CD4, and 0.4% of memory CD8 clonotypes. Based on pairwise subsampling, the degree of clonotype sharing among donors was expected to be affected by sequencing depth.

CD8 naive samples consisted of CD45RO-negative cells that were positively selected for CCR7, yielding a CD45RA+CCR7+ population without TemRA cells. Donors were healthy HIV-negative adults with no recently reported acute infections or vaccinations. Only Caucasian adults living in Nashville, Tennessee, USA were represented among the donors. After blood collection by leukapheresis, PBMCs were isolated using Ficoll-Histopaque density gradient centrifugation and then cryopreserved in the vapor phase of liquid nitrogen. Analytical flow cytometry was used to check the purity and quantity of every magnetically sorted T cell population. Genomic DNA was isolated from every sorted fraction and measured by UV absorbance on a Nanodrop 2000c. Using the deep immunoSEQ assay, multiplex PCR amplified TCR CDR3 regions from genomic DNA. For each cell subset, the extracted genomic DNA was distributed evenly across all wells of several immunoSEQ 96-well plates, and each plate served as one replicate. For sorted subsets, around 200 ng genomic DNA, equal to approximately 30,000 T cell genomes, was loaded into each replicate PCR. Purified libraries were quantified with a Qubit 3.0 fluorometer, sized on a Bioanalyzer 2100, and re-quantified with the KAPA Library Quantification kit. Every immunoSEQ 96-well plate was sequenced on a separate single-read 150-cycle Illumina NextSeq 550 flow cell. The paper's data handling went like this. The immunoSEQ output contained only junctional sequences without quality scores, so filtering could not match that applied to full-length reads. Sequences were annotated with PyIR, a Python wrapper for IgBLAST v1.9, using IMGT germline references to assign V/J genes and CDR3. Reads with weak V/J assignments (E-value above 1e-6), missing CDR3, stop codons, out-of-frame junctions, or ambiguous translated residues were removed. V3J clonotypes were defined by identical inferred V gene, J gene, and CDR3 amino acid sequence. Percentage overlap between repertoires was computed as shared unique clonotypes divided by the size of the smaller repertoire. Repertoire richness was assessed with RTK rarefaction, the Chao1 estimator, and Recon v2.1 estimates of unobserved clonotypes. Generation probabilities were computed with OLGA for all TCRbeta clonotypes obtained by the gDNA method from a handful of donors. What TCRdb holds here is the immuneACCESS table cut down to in-frame rearrangements. Part of the clones is not present; checked against another copy, under half of the missing clones reflect an unresolved V gene, and the others are unexplained. That table supplies the V and J calls and clone size; D and trimming were determined from the DNA. The sample profile shows over 750,000 clones; 95% to 97% of them were found once. Of the sample, less than 0.25% is held by the ten largest clones.

V was cut back by 3 bases and J by 0 bases, leaving a gap of 11 bases between them. Via the germline V gene (reference sequence), CDR1 is LNHDA and CDR2 SQIVND. From the cysteine through the phenylalanine, the CDR3 covers 15 amino acids. Only the CDR3 region is kept as DNA, spanning 45 bases read in frame from base 1. Input material: naive CD8+ T cells sorted from blood. Interpreted using the paper, the cell subset or site label stands for: CD45RA+CCR7+. The chain was built from TRBV19 and TRBJ1-1, with no D gene named confidently. The source of this sequence is a man aged 30 to 45 in good health. The DNA reads as follows: TGTGCCAGTAGTATTTCGGGCACCCTGAACACTGAAGCTTTCTTT. This encodes CASSISGTLNTEAFF.